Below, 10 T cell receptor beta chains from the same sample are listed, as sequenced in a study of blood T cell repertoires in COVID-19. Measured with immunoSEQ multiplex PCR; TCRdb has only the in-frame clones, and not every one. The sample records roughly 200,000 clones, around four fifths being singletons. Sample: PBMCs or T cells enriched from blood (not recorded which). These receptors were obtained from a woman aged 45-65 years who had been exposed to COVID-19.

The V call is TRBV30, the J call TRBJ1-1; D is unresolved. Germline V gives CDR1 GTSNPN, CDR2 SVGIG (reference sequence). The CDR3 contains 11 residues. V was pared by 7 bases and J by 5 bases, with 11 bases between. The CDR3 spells CASKLPTEAFF. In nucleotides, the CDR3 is TGTGCCTCAAAGCTGCCAACTGAAGCTTTCTTT.

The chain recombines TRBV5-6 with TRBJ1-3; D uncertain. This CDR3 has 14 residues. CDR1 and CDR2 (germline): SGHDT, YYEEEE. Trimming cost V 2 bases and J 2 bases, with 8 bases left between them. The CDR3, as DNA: TGTGCCAGCAGCTTACAGCCTCCTGGAAACACCATATATTTT. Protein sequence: CASSLQPPGNTIYF.

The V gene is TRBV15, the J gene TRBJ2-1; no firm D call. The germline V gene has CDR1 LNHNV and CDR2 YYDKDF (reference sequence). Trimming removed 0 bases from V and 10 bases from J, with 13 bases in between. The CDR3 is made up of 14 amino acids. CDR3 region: CATSREGGQSEQFF. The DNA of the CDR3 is TGTGCCACCAGCAGAGAGGGTGGGCAGAGCGAGCAGTTCTTC.

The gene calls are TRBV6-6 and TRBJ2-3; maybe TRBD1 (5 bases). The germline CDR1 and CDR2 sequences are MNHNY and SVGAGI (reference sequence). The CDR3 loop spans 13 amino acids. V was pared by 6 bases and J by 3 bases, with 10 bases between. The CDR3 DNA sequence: TGTGCCAGCAGCCCCAGGGCAACAGATACGCAGTATTTT. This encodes CASSPRATDTQYF.

The CDR3 spells CASSGTSGPNTGELFF. CDR3 DNA: TGTGCCAGCAGCGGTACTAGCGGGCCGAACACCGGGGAGCTGTTTTTT. The chain carries TRBV11-2 and TRBJ2-2, with TRBD2 matching 9 bases. The CDR3 has 16 amino acids. CDR1 is SGHAT and CDR2 is FQNNGV in the germline V gene. V was pared by 5 bases and J by 0 bases, with 4 bases of the junction left unmatched.

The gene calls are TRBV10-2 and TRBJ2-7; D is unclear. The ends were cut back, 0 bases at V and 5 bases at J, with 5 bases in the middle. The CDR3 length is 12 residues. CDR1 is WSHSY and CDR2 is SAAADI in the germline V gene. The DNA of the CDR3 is TGCGCCAGCAGTGAGTCAGTAGACGAGCAGTACTTC. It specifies CASSESVDEQYF.

In DNA, the CDR3 is TGCGCCAGCAGCTTGTCGGGGGGCTCACCCCTCCACTTT. Translation gives CASSLSGGSPLHF. The chain joins TRBV5-1 to TRBJ1-6; TRBD1 is a possible D gene (6 bases). The germline V and J ends were trimmed by 1 base and 10 bases, with 9 bases remaining between them. Germline loops: CDR1 SGHRS, CDR2 YFSETQ. This CDR3 contains 13 residues. Looking up the rest from reference TRBV5-1 and TRBJ1-6 gives the full variable domain: KAGVTQTPRYLIKTRGQQVTLSCSPISGHRSVSWYQQTPGQGLQFLFEYFSETQRNKGNFPGRFSGRQFSNSRSEMNVSTLELGDSALYLCASSLSGGSPLHFGNGTRLTVT.

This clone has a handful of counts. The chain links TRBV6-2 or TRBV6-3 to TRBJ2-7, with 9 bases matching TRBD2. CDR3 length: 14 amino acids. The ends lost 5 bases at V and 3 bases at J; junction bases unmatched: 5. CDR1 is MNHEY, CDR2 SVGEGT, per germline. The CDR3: CASSVAGASYEQYF. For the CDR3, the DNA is TGTGCCAGCAGTGTAGCGGGGGCTAGCTACGAGCAGTACTTC.

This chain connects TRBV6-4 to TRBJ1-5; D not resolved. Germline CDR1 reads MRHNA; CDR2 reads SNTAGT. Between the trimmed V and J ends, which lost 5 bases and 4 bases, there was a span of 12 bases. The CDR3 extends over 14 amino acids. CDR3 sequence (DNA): TGTGCCAGCAGTCCAACGAGCGCTAATCAGCCCCAGCATTTT. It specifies CASSPTSANQPQHF.

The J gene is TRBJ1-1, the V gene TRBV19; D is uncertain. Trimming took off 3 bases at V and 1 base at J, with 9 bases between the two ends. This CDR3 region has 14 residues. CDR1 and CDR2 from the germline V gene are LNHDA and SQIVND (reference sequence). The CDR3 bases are TGTGCCAGTAGTATTGGCCCGGGGAACACTGAAGCTTTCTTT. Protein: CASSIGPGNTEAFF. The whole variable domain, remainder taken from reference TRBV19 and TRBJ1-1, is DGGITQSPKYLFRKEGQNVTLSCEQNLNHDAMYWYRQDPGQGLRLIYYSQIVNDFQKGDIAEGYSVSREKKESFPLTVTSAQKNPTAFYLCASSIGPGNTEAFFGQGTRLTVV.